What follows are 29 T cell receptor beta chains derived from one specimen sequenced in a study of T cells expressing NK-cell markers. TCRdb re-called the 5' RACE reads and gives one entry per CDR3 protein, without DNA. The clone table shows approximately 460,000 distinct CDR3 sequences, with the ten largest holding less than 7.5%. The sample was blood T cells: a sorted CD56 or NKG2C T cell subset, CD4+ or CD8+ T cells, or bulk PBMC T cells (not recorded which). The receptors were gathered from a woman between 18 and 69 years old in good health.

The chain joins TRBV7-2 to TRBJ2-5. CDR3 length equals 13 residues. Germline V lookup: CDR1 SGHTA, CDR2 FQGNSA. The CDR3 protein is CASSPKAGAFEYF.

The genes are TRBV4-3 and TRBJ2-6; the D gene TCRdb calls, TRBD2, cannot be checked with no DNA. This CDR3 has 16 residues. From germline, CDR1 is LGHNA and CDR2 YSLEER. CDR3 region: CASSPTSVSGANVLTF.

The chain joins TRBV5-1 to TRBJ2-1. This CDR3 is 13 amino acids long. CDR1 is SGHRS, CDR2 YFSETQ, per germline. The chain's CDR3 is CANTTDSYNEQFF.

CDR3 sequence reads: CAISEGQGASGETQYF. The V gene is TRBV10-3, the J gene TRBJ2-5; TCRdb outputs TRBD1, but without DNA this stays unchecked. Germline values: CDR1 ENHRY, CDR2 SYGVKD. The CDR3 extends over 16 amino acids.

The chain carries TRBV23-1 and TRBJ1-5; checking the TCRdb D call of TRBD1 is not possible without DNA. TRBV23-1 belongs to the ORF category, with a function that is uncertain. The length of the CDR3 is 16 residues. CDR3: CASSQSRGTGDQPQHF.

The genes are TRBV5-1 and TRBJ1-4. The germline V gene has CDR1 SGHRS and CDR2 YFSETQ. The CDR3 is 12 amino acids. The CDR3 sequence is CASSVGNEKLFF.

The V and J genes are TRBV6-5 and TRBJ2-3; TCRdb reports TRBD2, a call that lacks DNA to check it against. The germline V gene encodes CDR1 MNHEY and CDR2 SVGAGI. This CDR3 contains 18 residues. This CDR3 reads CASSYFISGTRGTDTQYF.

The rearrangement joins TRBV30 to TRBJ2-7; the D call of TRBD2 rests on TCRdb alone, since no DNA is present to check it. The CDR3 has 12 amino acids. Germline CDR1 reads GTSNPN; CDR2 reads SVGIG (reference sequence). CDR3 amino acids: CAWKGLATEQYF.

This chain uses TRBV2 with TRBJ2-1. The germline V gene has CDR1 SNHLY and CDR2 FYNNEI. The CDR3 contains 15 residues. CDR3 region: CASSDWVSSYNEQFF.

The chain uses TRBV5-1 and TRBJ1-4; as DNA is missing, the TRBD1 call by TCRdb cannot be tested. This CDR3 is 15 amino acids long. The germline V gene has CDR1 SGHRS and CDR2 YFSETQ. This chain's CDR3 is CASSLRGPEDEKLFF.

The chain carries TRBV28 and TRBJ2-3; TCRdb's assignment of TRBD2 cannot be checked, as there is no DNA. The CDR3 has 14 amino acids. In germline, CDR1 is MDHEN, CDR2 SYDVKM. CDR3 amino acids: CASSPSGSVDTQYF.

The J gene is TRBJ2-7, the V gene TRBV4-2; the TRBD1 assignment by TCRdb is unverifiable without DNA. This CDR3 has 14 residues. Germline CDR1 LGHNA, CDR2 YNFKEQ. This CDR3 is CASSPGRGPYEQYF.

CDR3 sequence reads: CASSPTGFGELFF. The V and J genes are TRBV12-3 or TRBV12-4 and TRBJ2-2; TCRdb designates TRBD1, a call that cannot be tested without DNA. This CDR3 region has 13 residues.

V is TRBV19 and J is TRBJ2-3; TCRdb's assignment of TRBD1 cannot be checked, as there is no DNA. Germline V gives CDR1 LNHDA, CDR2 SQIVND (reference sequence). The CDR3 is made up of 15 amino acids. The CDR3 loop is CASSIKRGPTDTQYF.

The chain links TRBV4-3 to TRBJ2-1; TCRdb gives TRBD1 as the D gene, but with no DNA this cannot be confirmed. The germline CDR1 and CDR2 sequences are LGHNA and YSLEER. CDR3 size: 13 residues. The CDR3 loop reads CASSDLQGDEQFF.

J is TRBJ2-3 and V is TRBV12-3 or TRBV12-4; TCRdb reports TRBD1, a call that lacks DNA to check it against. CDR3 size: 14 residues. The CDR3 sequence is CASSSGTSTDTQYF.

The chain has TRBV20-1 and TRBJ2-3. CDR3 length: 15 residues. Germline CDR1 and CDR2: DFQATT and SNEGSKA (reference sequence). This chain's CDR3 is CSARDSASSTDTQYF.

This sequence joins TRBV3-1 and TRBJ2-1. The CDR3 loop spans 13 amino acids. CDR1 and CDR2 from the germline V gene are LGHDT and YNNKEL (reference sequence). The CDR3 spells CASSPIGNNEQFF.

The genes are TRBV6-4 and TRBJ2-1; TCRdb's assignment of TRBD1 cannot be checked, as there is no DNA. Germline assignment: CDR1 MRHNA and CDR2 SNTAGT. This CDR3 comprises 15 residues. CDR3 sequence: CASSKQGNSYNEQFF.

The chain uses TRBV5-6 and TRBJ1-5; absent DNA, TCRdb's TRBD1 call cannot be checked. Germline loops: CDR1 SGHDT, CDR2 YYEEEE. This CDR3 contains 14 residues. The CDR3 spells CASSWRGEVQPQHF.

V gene TRBV7-2 combines with J gene TRBJ2-3. The CDR3 extends over 13 amino acids. Germline V gives CDR1 SGHTA, CDR2 FQGNSA. CDR3 in amino acids: CASSSAFGDTQYF.

The chain employs TRBV7-2 and TRBJ2-1. The CDR3 runs 14 residues. Germline values: CDR1 SGHTA, CDR2 FQGNSA. The CDR3 sequence is CASSFYSETNEQFF. Using reference TRBV7-2 and TRBJ2-1 for the parts outside the CDR3, the full variable domain is GAGVSQSPSNKVTEKGKDVELRCDPISGHTALYWYRQSLGQGLEFLIYFQGNSAPDKSGLPSDRFSAERTGGSVSTLTIQRTQQEDSAVYLCASSFYSETNEQFFGPGTRLTVL.

The V gene is TRBV21-1, the J gene TRBJ2-3; TCRdb proposes TRBD2, but this gene call is untestable without DNA. TRBV21-1 is deemed a pseudogene. The CDR3 runs 18 residues. CDR3 region: CASSKRGTSGTRTDTQYF.

V gene TRBV5-1 combines with J gene TRBJ2-7; with no DNA, the TCRdb D assignment of TRBD1 cannot be verified. CDR1 and CDR2 (germline): SGHRS, YFSETQ. This CDR3 is built from 16 residues. CDR3 protein: CASSLYLGTGGHEQYF.

The chain combines TRBV3-1 with TRBJ2-1. This CDR3 spans 14 amino acids. Germline V gene lookup returns CDR1 LGHDT and CDR2 YNNKEL (reference sequence). This chain's CDR3 is CASSQTGSNNEQFF.

The V call is TRBV20-1, the J call TRBJ2-3; TCRdb's D gene call, TRBD2, goes unchecked for lack of DNA. The CDR3 is made up of 15 amino acids. CDR1 and CDR2 (germline): DFQATT, SNEGSKA (reference sequence). The CDR3 sequence is CSASLTPTATDTQYF.

V and J are TRBV5-1 and TRBJ2-5. CDR3 length: 18 residues. CDR1 is SGHRS and CDR2 is YFSETQ in the germline V gene. CDR3 in amino acids: CASSLPGSTDPNQETQYF.

The chain has TRBV4-3 and TRBJ2-1. CDR3 size: 14 residues. The germline CDR1 and CDR2 sequences are LGHNA and YSLEER. CDR3 sequence reads: CASSQDIVDNEQFF.

CDR3 sequence reads: CASSGAVAGGRETQYF. The rearrangement uses TRBV5-5 and TRBJ2-5; TCRdb's D call of TRBD2 is untestable without DNA. Germline V lookup: CDR1 SGHKS, CDR2 YYEKEE (reference sequence). This CDR3 region has 16 residues.